The entry below gives a single T cell receptor (beta chain) sequence along with its context. This record belongs to a study of Ad26.COV2.S vaccination and SARS-CoV-2 variants. Treatment of the sample: approximately 18 received Ad26.COV2.S at low or high dose, single or two shots; five or six received placebo; per-sample allocation not given. Collection of samples fell on day 63 after the first vaccine or placebo injection. Assay used: immunoSEQ multiplex PCR; TCRdb lists only in-frame clones, some missing. The table lists 510,000 or so clones, approximately 90% of them singletons. V shed 5 bases and J shed 6 bases, with 16 bases lying between them. The CDR3 has 14 residues. The germline V gene encodes CDR1 SGHVS and CDR2 FQNEAQ.

This specimen was peripheral blood, taken in a trial of Ad26.COV2.S vaccine versus placebo. The rearrangement joins TRBV7-8 to TRBJ1-2; D is possibly TRBD1 (5 bases). The origin of this receptor is a person between 18 and 59 years old who received the Ad26.COV2.S COVID-19 vaccine or a placebo. CDR3 DNA: TGTGCCAGCAGCGGCTTGGACAACCCACATGGCTACACCTTC. It translates to CASSGLDNPHGYTF.